This T cell receptor beta chain comes out of a study of T cell repertoires in cytomegalovirus infection. For the study at large: Both a matching HLA type and CMV infection were indicated by public TCR beta signatures.

The germline V gene has CDR1 MNHNS and CDR2 SASEGT. Losses at the gene ends were 6 bases for V and 0 bases for J; bases not matched to a gene: 5. The CDR3 runs to 15 residues. TCRdb re-derived calls from the reads in MiXCR, one entry per CDR3 protein. The sample consists of approximately 70,000 distinct CDR3 sequences, 20% to 25% of them appearing once. Study-level results: Dominating the ex vivo response were HLA-C-restricted CMV-specific TCR beta clonotypes.

The sample holds many counts of this clonotype. Its target is not known. This receptor was obtained from a human donor in good health (CMV status not recorded). Some clones in this sample may be carry-over from other donors' samples. V usage is TRBV6-1 and J usage is TRBJ2-3, with 8 bases matching TRBD1. The sequencing input was PBMCs, sequenced either directly or after in vitro stimulation (not recorded which). CDR3 region: CASRHRGFSTDTQYF. CDR3 in DNA: TGTGCCAGCAGGCACAGGGGGTTTAGCACAGATACGCAGTATTTT.